These 9 T cell receptor beta chains originate from one sample sequenced in a study of blood T cell repertoires in COVID-19. This table comes from immunoSEQ multiplex PCR, and its TCRdb copy is limited to in-frame clones, with some not included. The table records 130,000 to 150,000 clones, 88% of them present only once. The specimen was peripheral blood. These receptors originate from a human donor in a cohort sampled during active COVID-19.

The rearrangement joins TRBV19 to TRBJ2-3; D unresolved. V lost 1 base, J lost 6 bases, and 5 bases lay in between. From germline, CDR1 is LNHDA and CDR2 SQIVND (reference sequence). The CDR3 is made up of 12 amino acids. Here the CDR3 reads CASSIVQDTQYF. The DNA of the CDR3 is TGTGCCAGTAGTATAGTGCAGGATACGCAGTATTTT.

The chain combines TRBV29-1 with TRBJ2-7; 9 bases fit TRBD1. Trimming at V came to 5 bases and at J to 7 bases, leaving 9 bases not matched to a gene. CDR1 SQVTM and CDR2 ANQGSEA come from the germline V gene. This CDR3 has 13 amino acids. The CDR3 bases are TGCAGCGTTTCTCTACAGGGGGCTCGAGAGCAGTACTTC. Amino acids: CSVSLQGAREQYF.

The chain couples TRBV24-1 to TRBJ2-1; 12 nucleotides agree with TRBD2. With 3 bases clipped from V and 8 bases from J, the junction kept 7 bases outside the gene matches. Germline V lookup: CDR1 KGHDR, CDR2 SFDVKD. The CDR3 length is 16 residues. The CDR3 region is CATSDRLAGVVDEQFF. The CDR3, as DNA: TGTGCCACCAGTGATCGACTAGCGGGAGTCGTGGATGAGCAGTTCTTC.

The chain links TRBV27 to TRBJ2-1; the match to TRBD1 covers 10 bases. Losses at the gene ends were 3 bases for V and 14 bases for J; bases not matched to a gene: 7. Per germline, CDR1 MNHEY and CDR2 SMNVEV (reference sequence). This CDR3 has 13 amino acids. CDR3 sequence (DNA): TGTGCCAGCAGTTTCCAGATGGACAGGGGGAAGTTCTTC. It specifies CASSFQMDRGKFF.

The CDR3 nucleotides read TGTGCCAGCAGCTTAGCGTGGCAGGGGGCAGGAAACACCATATATTTT. Its translation is CASSLAWQGAGNTIYF. The chain carries TRBV7-8 and TRBJ1-3, with TRBD1 matching over 8 bases. From germline, CDR1 is SGHVS and CDR2 FQNEAQ. This CDR3 contains 16 residues. The trim removed 0 bases at V and 4 bases at J, leaving 5 bases unmatched.

This clone has just one count. The chain links TRBV10-3 to TRBJ1-1, with D tentatively TRBD1 (6 bases). Trimming took 2 bases from V and 7 from J, leaving 11 bases between them. Per the germline V gene, CDR1 is ENHRY and CDR2 is SYGVKD. This CDR3 is 13 amino acids long. The chain's CDR3 is CAISERGADEAFF. Here the CDR3 DNA reads TGTGCCATCAGTGAGCGGGGGGCAGATGAAGCTTTCTTT.

The rearrangement uses TRBV19 and TRBJ2-1; TRBD1 is a possible D gene (6 bases). The germline CDR1 and CDR2 sequences are LNHDA and SQIVND (reference sequence). The CDR3 extends over 15 amino acids. The V end lost 8 bases, the J end lost 5 bases, and 19 bases lay between the germline ends. CDR3 sequence: CASSPSTGYHNEQFF. Here the CDR3 DNA reads TGTGCCAGTTCCCCTAGTACAGGGTATCACAATGAGCAGTTCTTC.

The chain carries TRBV5-6 and TRBJ1-3; possibly TRBD1 for D (5 bases). Trimming took 1 base from V and 3 from J, leaving 11 bases between them. Germline V gene data show CDR1 as SGHDT and CDR2 as YYEEEE. The CDR3 is 15 residues long. The CDR3 nucleotides are TGTGCCAGCAGCTTGACTCCGGGGGTTGGAAACACCATATATTTT. This translates into CASSLTPGVGNTIYF.

This rearrangement joins TRBV7-8 to TRBJ1-3, with a possible D match to TRBD1 (5 bases). The V gene lost 10 bases and the J gene lost 2 bases, with 18 bases spanning the gap. The germline gives CDR1 SGHVS, CDR2 FQNEAQ. The CDR3 is 15 amino acids. The CDR3 loop is CATHPPPGTGNTIYF. Here the CDR3 DNA reads TGTGCCACCCATCCCCCCCCAGGGACTGGAAACACCATATATTTT.